The entry below gives a single T cell receptor (beta chain) sequence along with its context. Trimming cost V 3 bases and J 6 bases, with 6 bases left between them. The CDR3 is 11 residues long. In germline, CDR1 is SGDLS, CDR2 YYNGEE. The data belong to a study of T cell responses to AZD1222 COVID-19 vaccine. Here immunoSEQ multiplex PCR was the method, and the copy in TCRdb shows in-frame clones only, minus some. Here the sample spans just over 80,000 clones, 85% to 90% being singletons. This sample comprised peripheral blood, obtained on day 0 of AZD1222 vaccination. The origin of this receptor is an adult in good health. The chain has TRBV9 and TRBJ1-2, with no clear D. The chain's CDR3 is CASSARDGYTF. CDR3 DNA sequence: TGTGCCAGCAGCGCGAGGGATGGCTACACCTTC.